This TCR beta chain originates from a study of early T cells in non-severe SARS-CoV-2 infection. Overall study results and limits: VDJdb-based annotation leaned toward anti-spike CD8 responses and missed private and CD4 specificities.

A note on this clonotype: Its target is unknown.

The CDR3 covers 15 residues. The germline gives CDR1 SGHTA, CDR2 FQGNSA. The V end was cut by 5 bases, the J end by 4 bases, with 16 bases between. TCRdb fed the 5' RACE reads into MiXCR, producing one record per CDR3 protein. Here the sample spans more than 45,000 distinct CDR3 sequences, under 15% being singletons. Source material: whole blood. This sequence was found in an adult who was a healthcare worker with PCR-confirmed SARS-CoV-2 infection or an uninfected control (not recorded which). This rearrangement joins TRBV7-2 to TRBJ2-3, with D uncertain. CDR3 sequence: CASSRSKQAPDTQYF. In DNA, the CDR3 is TGTGCCAGCAGCCGCTCTAAGCAGGCCCCAGATACGCAGTATTTT. The full variable domain, in which reference TRBV7-2 and TRBJ2-3 provide the parts outside the CDR3, is GAGVSQSPSNKVTEKGKDVELRCDPISGHTALYWYRQSLGQGLEFLIYFQGNSAPDKSGLPSDRFSAERTGGSVSTLTIQRTQQEDSAVYLCASSRSKQAPDTQYFGPGTRLTVL.